Each of the 23 T cell receptor beta chains below was sequenced from the same sample in a study of cytomegalovirus exposure and HLA in healthy donors. Primers included in the PCR were 60 Vbeta and 13 Jbeta primers. Only in-frame clones appear in the TCRdb table, and some are missing; sequencing was by immunoSEQ multiplex PCR. This table has some 45,000 clones, around 50% appearing once. Sequenced: PBMCs. These receptors all stem from a human donor in good health.

The J gene is TRBJ1-1, the V gene TRBV5-4; D possibly corresponds to TRBD1 (5 bases). Germline V gene sequence: CDR1 SGHNT, CDR2 YYREEE (reference sequence). V lost 4 bases, J lost 1 base, and 17 bases lay in between. The CDR3 is 16 amino acids. The CDR3 loop is CASSPGGQGRNTEAFF. CDR3 in DNA: TGTGCCAGCAGCCCGGGTGGCCAGGGTAGGAACACTGAAGCTTTCTTT.

V is TRBV15 and J is TRBJ2-3, with a weak D call TRBD2 (6 bases). Trimming took off 0 bases at V and 4 bases at J, with 17 bases between the two ends. Per germline, CDR1 LNHNV and CDR2 YYDKDF (reference sequence). CDR3 length: 17 amino acids. Here the CDR3 DNA reads TGTGCCACCAGCAGAGATGACGGGGGATGGGAGGCAGATACGCAGTATTTT. This translates into CATSRDDGGWEADTQYF.

This clone was picked up a small number of times. CDR3: CASSQDRGSSYEQYF. The CDR3 DNA reads TGCGCCAGCAGCCAAGACAGGGGGAGCTCCTACGAGCAGTACTTC. The chain recombines TRBV4-3 with TRBJ2-7, with TRBD1 identical over 7 bases. V lost 0 bases to trimming and J lost 0 bases; unmatched junction nucleotides: 2. CDR1 LGHNA and CDR2 YSLEER come from the germline V gene. CDR3 length equals 15 residues.

The gene calls are TRBV5-1 and TRBJ1-1; D unclear. The CDR3 is 16 residues long. The V and J ends lost 3 bases and 1 base respectively, with 16 bases between them. CDR1 SGHRS and CDR2 YFSETQ come from the germline V gene. The CDR3 spells CASSSPRIGRNTEAFF. The CDR3 DNA reads as TGCGCCAGCAGCTCTCCCCGTATAGGGAGGAACACTGAAGCTTTCTTT. Full variable domain (remainder filled in from reference TRBV5-1 and TRBJ1-1): KAGVTQTPRYLIKTRGQQVTLSCSPISGHRSVSWYQQTPGQGLQFLFEYFSETQRNKGNFPGRFSGRQFSNSRSEMNVSTLELGDSALYLCASSSPRIGRNTEAFFGQGTRLTVV.

The chain couples TRBV7-9 to TRBJ2-5, with D hard to call. This CDR3 contains 16 residues. The V end was cut by 0 bases, the J end by 5 bases, with 16 bases between. CDR1 and CDR2 from the germline V gene are SEHNR and FQNEAQ (reference sequence). CDR3 sequence reads: CASSLAGPRSGETQYF. The CDR3 nucleotides are TGTGCCAGCAGCTTAGCGGGTCCCCGTTCGGGTGAGACCCAGTACTTC.

This clone appeared a few times. J is TRBJ2-6 and V is TRBV9; 7 bases align to TRBD1. From germline, CDR1 is SGDLS and CDR2 YYNGEE. The CDR3 contains 17 residues. V trimming: 0 bases; J trimming: 4 bases; junction bases outside the gene matches: 7. The CDR3 here is CASSVARGRGGANVLTF. The CDR3 coding sequence is TGTGCCAGCAGCGTAGCAAGGGGCAGGGGGGGGGCCAACGTCCTGACTTTC. Full variable domain (remainder filled in from reference TRBV9 and TRBJ2-6): DSGVTQTPKHLITATGQRVTLRCSPRSGDLSVYWYQQSLDQGLQFLIQYYNGEERAKGNILERFSAQQFPDLHSELNLSSLELGDSALYFCASSVARGRGGANVLTFGAGSRLTVL.

The J gene is TRBJ2-5, the V gene TRBV7-3; D possibly corresponds to TRBD2 (6 bases). V was pared by 4 bases and J by 1 base, with 7 bases between. From germline, CDR1 is SGHTA and CDR2 FQGTGA. There are 13 residues in the CDR3. The CDR3 sequence is CASSYGGQETQYF. The DNA for the CDR3 is TGTGCCAGCAGCTACGGGGGCCAAGAGACCCAGTACTTC.

The chain couples TRBV7-8 to TRBJ1-3; TRBD1 agrees at 10 bases. V shed 6 bases and J 4 bases; nucleotides not matched to a gene: 15. CDR3 length: 18 amino acids. From germline, CDR1 is SGHVS and CDR2 FQNEAQ. DNA of the CDR3: TGTGCCAGCAGTCGCTTCCCGGGACAGGGGAGATCAGGAAACACCATATATTTT. Amino acid sequence: CASSRFPGQGRSGNTIYF.

This clone was seen a few times. J is TRBJ2-5 and V is TRBV7-9; tentative D call: TRBD1 (5 bases). The V gene's germline CDR1 is SEHNR and CDR2 FQNEAQ (reference sequence). Deletions cut 10 bases from V and 3 bases from J, with 15 bases between. The CDR3 is 13 residues long. CDR3 sequence (DNA): TGTGCCACCGACTCATGGGGCGAAGAGACCCAGTACTTC. Translation: CATDSWGEETQYF.

V is TRBV6-5 and J is TRBJ1-2, with 8 positions matching TRBD1. The CDR3 has 13 amino acids. Trimming removed 4 bases from V and 4 bases from J; junction bases left unmatched: 2. Germline assignment: CDR1 MNHEY and CDR2 SVGAGI. CDR3 residues: CASSSQGVYGYTF. DNA of the CDR3: TGTGCCAGCAGTTCACAGGGGGTCTATGGCTACACCTTC.

The CDR3 region is CASLAGLASYEQYF. The CDR3 DNA reads as TGTGCCAGCCTGGCGGGACTTGCCTCCTACGAGCAGTACTTC. V usage is TRBV2 and J usage is TRBJ2-7, with D maybe TRBD2 (6 bases). The CDR3 spans 14 residues. CDR1 and CDR2 from the germline V gene are SNHLY and FYNNEI. The V and J ends lost 8 bases and 0 bases respectively, with 14 bases between them.

The chain joins TRBV27 to TRBJ2-1; a weak D match, TRBD2 (6 bases). The V end was cut by 5 bases, the J end by 5 bases, with 10 bases between. Germline V gene sequence: CDR1 MNHEY, CDR2 SMNVEV (reference sequence). This CDR3 is 13 amino acids long. CDR3 region: CASSLRGNNEQFF. In nucleotides, the CDR3 is TGTGCCAGCAGTCTCCGGGGGAACAATGAGCAGTTCTTC.

CDR3 amino acids: CASSFARGQAGGYTF. The CDR3 DNA is TGTGCCAGCAGCTTCGCAAGAGGACAGGCGGGCGGCTACACCTTC. This chain uses TRBV7-3 with TRBJ1-2, with 7 bases matching TRBD1. CDR3 size: 15 residues. V dropped 3 bases and J dropped 8; count of bases not matched to a gene: 12. Germline values: CDR1 SGHTA, CDR2 FQGTGA.

This clone was counted a few times. This chain connects TRBV30 to TRBJ1-3; TRBD1 agrees at 7 bases. The CDR3 totals 15 residues. Germline CDR1 GTSNPN, CDR2 SVGIG (reference sequence). V was pared by 5 bases and J by 0 bases, with 7 bases of the junction left unmatched. This CDR3 is CAWDSGDSSGNTIYF. The CDR3 DNA reads TGTGCCTGGGACTCCGGGGACAGCTCTGGAAACACCATATATTTT.

The chain uses TRBV18 and TRBJ2-2; TRBD1 aligns across 9 bases. V shed 2 bases and J 1 base; nucleotides not matched to a gene: 8. This CDR3 region has 18 residues. CDR1 and CDR2 from the germline V gene are KGHSH and LQKENI. The CDR3 sequence is CASSPSGTGSLNTGELFF. The CDR3, as DNA: TGTGCCAGCTCACCATCGGGGACAGGGTCCTTGAACACCGGGGAGCTGTTTTTT.

This clone was counted between two and nine times. This chain uses TRBV2 with TRBJ2-1; 9 nucleotides align to TRBD2. Trimming removed 7 bases from V and 1 base from J; junction bases left unmatched: 2. CDR1 SNHLY and CDR2 FYNNEI come from the germline V gene. This CDR3 region has 14 residues. DNA for the CDR3: TGTGCCAGCATCCTAGCGGGGTCCTACAATGAGCAGTTCTTC. Residues: CASILAGSYNEQFF.

In this sample, this clone turned up a few times. This chain uses TRBV4-2 with TRBJ2-1, with 8 bases that match TRBD2. Looked up from germline, CDR1 is LGHNA and CDR2 is YNFKEQ. The CDR3 covers 17 residues. V lost 1 base to trimming and J lost 3 bases; unmatched junction nucleotides: 8. The CDR3 protein is CASSQGPPREGYNEQFF. CDR3 nucleotides: TGTGCCAGCAGCCAAGGGCCCCCCCGGGAGGGCTACAATGAGCAGTTCTTC.

This clone was observed a few times. This rearrangement joins TRBV2 to TRBJ2-5; unclear D gene. V was pared by 2 bases and J by 5 bases, with 3 bases between. Germline loops: CDR1 SNHLY, CDR2 FYNNEI. The CDR3 covers 11 residues. Here the CDR3 DNA reads TGTGCCAGCAGTGAACTTGAGACCCAGTACTTC. Its protein product is CASSELETQYF.

This clone was seen a few times. This sequence joins TRBV2 and TRBJ1-2; D might be TRBD1 (5 bases). The germline gives CDR1 SNHLY, CDR2 FYNNEI. This CDR3 has 14 residues. Trimming stripped 8 bases from V and 3 bases from J, with 16 bases between. The CDR3 sequence: CASVGGVGYYGYTF. The CDR3 DNA follows: TGTGCCAGCGTAGGAGGGGTCGGTTACTATGGCTACACCTTC.

The chain is built from TRBV7-2 and TRBJ1-2, with D perhaps TRBD1 (6 bases). Germline lookup yields CDR1 SGHTA and CDR2 FQGNSA. This CDR3 region has 14 residues. V was clipped by 1 base and J by 8 bases, with 14 bases between them. CDR3 coding DNA: TGTGCCAGCAGCTTAGAAGCAGGGGTGGGGGGCTACACCTTC. As protein: CASSLEAGVGGYTF.

This clone is medium-sized (0.01 to 0.1%). This same CDR3 is encoded by further DNA sequences in the sample. The genes are TRBV4-3 and TRBJ2-1, with TRBD2 identical over 7 bases. The junction had 8 bases not matched to a gene; V was cut back by 2 bases and J by 7 bases. Germline loops: CDR1 LGHNA, CDR2 YSLEER. This CDR3 has 15 amino acids. The CDR3 DNA follows: TGCGCCAGCAGCCAACGATCTAGCGGTAATAATGAGCAGTTCTTC. Translation gives CASSQRSSGNNEQFF.

V gene TRBV19 combines with J gene TRBJ1-6; 7 bases align to TRBD1. The V gene's germline CDR1 is LNHDA and CDR2 SQIVND (reference sequence). The CDR3 loop spans 16 amino acids. Trimming removed 5 bases from V and 1 base from J; junction bases left unmatched: 5. This CDR3 reads CASSSDRASYNSPLHF. The CDR3 DNA reads as TGTGCCAGTAGTTCCGACAGGGCTTCCTATAATTCACCCCTCCACTTT.

This clone occurred a few times. This rearrangement joins TRBV6-5 to TRBJ2-7; 7 bases fit TRBD1. The germline gives CDR1 MNHEY, CDR2 SVGAGI. Unmatched junction bases numbered 4, after V lost 2 bases and J lost 3 bases. The CDR3 totals 14 residues. In DNA, the CDR3 is TGTGCCAGCAGTTACAACCGGGACAGCTACGAGCAGTACTTC. Residues: CASSYNRDSYEQYF.